A selection of T cell receptor beta chains follows, all from one sample in a study of cytomegalovirus exposure and HLA in healthy donors. Clones were sequenced by immunoSEQ multiplex PCR, and TCRdb holds only the in-frame ones, with some missing. The sample records fewer than 200,000 clones, 80% to 90% being singletons. Sequencing used PBMCs. These receptors all stem from a woman between 18 and 29 years old in good health and CMV-seronegative. The CDR3 runs from the conserved cysteine through the conserved F or W. D genes are given only for firm matches. The size of a clone is reported for some rows only, either as once, few or many, or as a class for expanded clones.

D gene: TRBD2
clone size: .
V gene: TRBV5-1
J gene: TRBJ2-1
CDR3 protein: CASSLREAAEQFF
CDR3 DNA: TGCGCCAGCAGCTTACGGGAGGCGGCTGAGCAGTTCTTC

D gene: TRBD2
clone size: .
V gene: TRBV13
J gene: TRBJ2-3
CDR3 protein: CASSPPAGRRTDTQYF
CDR3 DNA: TGTGCCAGCAGCCCCCCAGCGGGAAGGAGGACAGATACGCAGTATTTT

D gene: TRBD2
clone size: .
V gene: TRBV28
J gene: TRBJ2-3
CDR3 protein: CASSSRTSGERQEDTQYF
CDR3 DNA: TGTGCCAGCAGTTCGCGGACTAGCGGGGAGCGCCAGGAGGATACGCAGTATTTT

D gene: TRBD2
clone size: once
V gene: TRBV7-2
J gene: TRBJ2-3
CDR3 protein: CATGLAGKLDTQYF
CDR3 DNA: TGTGCCACCGGACTAGCGGGAAAGTTAGATACGCAGTATTTT

D gene: TRBD1
clone size: .
V gene: TRBV27
J gene: TRBJ1-2
CDR3 protein: CASSSSGRDRGWRGYTF
CDR3 DNA: TGTGCCAGCAGTTCCAGCGGGCGGGACAGGGGCTGGCGTGGCTACACCTTC

D gene: .
clone size: .
V gene: TRBV19
J gene: TRBJ2-5
CDR3 protein: CASGGRETQYF
CDR3 DNA: TGTGCCTCGGGGGGCCGGGAGACCCAGTACTTC

D gene: TRBD1
clone size: few
V gene: TRBV18
J gene: TRBJ1-5
CDR3 protein: CASSSGQGYQPQHF
CDR3 DNA: TGTGCCAGCTCATCGGGACAGGGGTACCAGCCCCAGCATTTT

D gene: .
clone size: .
V gene: TRBV29-1
J gene: TRBJ2-1
CDR3 protein: CSVEQYNEQFF
CDR3 DNA: TGCAGCGTTGAACAATACAATGAGCAGTTCTTC

D gene: TRBD2
clone size: .
V gene: TRBV7-2
J gene: TRBJ2-1
CDR3 protein: CASTPKREVNEQFF
CDR3 DNA: TGTGCCAGCACCCCGAAGCGGGAGGTCAATGAGCAGTTCTTC

D gene: TRBD1
clone size: .
V gene: TRBV28
J gene: TRBJ1-2
CDR3 protein: CASSEPGTGIRSAANGYTF
CDR3 DNA: TGTGCCAGCAGTGAACCCGGGACAGGGATAAGATCAGCGGCTAATGGCTACACCTTC

D gene: TRBD2
clone size: .
V gene: TRBV11-2
J gene: TRBJ2-7
CDR3 protein: CASSPGLAGEQYF
CDR3 DNA: TGTGCCAGCAGCCCGGGACTAGCAGGCGAGCAGTACTTC

D gene: .
clone size: few
V gene: TRBV19
J gene: TRBJ1-4
CDR3 protein: CASSSAGFRGNNEKLFF
CDR3 DNA: TGTGCCAGTAGTTCGGCGGGGTTTCGGGGGAATAATGAAAAACTGTTTTTT

D gene: TRBD2
clone size: .
V gene: TRBV13
J gene: TRBJ2-1
CDR3 protein: CASSLGPAGVSGDEQFF
CDR3 DNA: TGTGCCAGCAGCTTAGGCCCAGCGGGAGTATCAGGCGATGAGCAGTTCTTC

D gene: .
clone size: few
V gene: TRBV7-8
J gene: TRBJ2-3
CDR3 protein: CASSGRTGGTDTQYF
CDR3 DNA: TGTGCCAGCAGCGGTCGTACAGGCGGAACAGATACGCAGTATTTT

D gene: .
clone size: .
V gene: TRBV19
J gene: TRBJ1-2
CDR3 protein: CASTSNGRVRGYTF
CDR3 DNA: TGTGCCAGTACCAGCAACGGCCGGGTAAGAGGCTACACCTTC

D gene: TRBD1
clone size: .
V gene: TRBV5-5
J gene: TRBJ2-1
CDR3 protein: CASNRQGNEQFF
CDR3 DNA: TGTGCCAGCAACCGACAGGGTAATGAGCAGTTCTTC

D gene: .
clone size: .
V gene: TRBV18
J gene: TRBJ2-5
CDR3 protein: CASSPSPQGETQYF
CDR3 DNA: TGTGCCAGCTCACCATCCCCCCAGGGGGAGACCCAGTACTTC

D gene: .
clone size: .
V gene: TRBV6-4
J gene: TRBJ2-6
CDR3 protein: CASSATSTGANVLTF
CDR3 DNA: TGTGCCAGCAGCGCAACTAGCACTGGGGCCAACGTCCTGACTTTC

D gene: TRBD2
clone size: .
V gene: TRBV5-1
J gene: TRBJ2-1
CDR3 protein: CASGRANEQFF
CDR3 DNA: TGCGCCAGCGGGAGGGCCAATGAGCAGTTCTTC

D gene: .
clone size: few
V gene: TRBV5-4
J gene: TRBJ2-1
CDR3 protein: CASSLVRGGEQFF
CDR3 DNA: TGTGCCAGCAGCTTGGTTAGGGGCGGTGAGCAGTTCTTC

D gene: TRBD1
clone size: .
V gene: TRBV28
J gene: TRBJ1-1
CDR3 protein: CASSLGRGQYVLNTEAFF
CDR3 DNA: TGTGCCAGCAGTTTGGGCAGGGGGCAATACGTCTTGAACACTGAAGCTTTCTTT

D gene: .
clone size: .
V gene: TRBV25-1
J gene: TRBJ1-3
CDR3 protein: CASSEYNRVDTIYF
CDR3 DNA: TGTGCCAGCAGTGAATATAACAGGGTGGACACCATATATTTT

D gene: TRBD2
clone size: .
V gene: TRBV28
J gene: TRBJ2-6
CDR3 protein: CASSLLAGGPGANVLTF
CDR3 DNA: TGTGCCAGCAGTTTACTAGCGGGAGGGCCCGGGGCCAACGTCCTGACTTTC

D gene: TRBD1
clone size: .
V gene: TRBV28
J gene: TRBJ1-2
CDR3 protein: CASTTGNYGYTF
CDR3 DNA: TGTGCCAGTACGACAGGGAACTATGGCTACACCTTC

D gene: .
clone size: .
V gene: TRBV2
J gene: TRBJ1-2
CDR3 protein: CASSGPTGRYGYTF
CDR3 DNA: TGTGCCAGCAGTGGTCCGACAGGTCGCTATGGCTACACCTTC

D gene: TRBD1
clone size: .
V gene: TRBV11-2
J gene: TRBJ2-5
CDR3 protein: CASSLGRQGTGETQYF
CDR3 DNA: TGTGCCAGCAGCTTAGGGAGACAGGGAACGGGTGAGACCCAGTACTTC

D gene: .
clone size: .
V gene: TRBV5-1
J gene: TRBJ2-3
CDR3 protein: CASSLSHSMDTDTQYF
CDR3 DNA: TGCGCCAGCAGCTTGAGTCACAGTATGGACACAGATACGCAGTATTTT